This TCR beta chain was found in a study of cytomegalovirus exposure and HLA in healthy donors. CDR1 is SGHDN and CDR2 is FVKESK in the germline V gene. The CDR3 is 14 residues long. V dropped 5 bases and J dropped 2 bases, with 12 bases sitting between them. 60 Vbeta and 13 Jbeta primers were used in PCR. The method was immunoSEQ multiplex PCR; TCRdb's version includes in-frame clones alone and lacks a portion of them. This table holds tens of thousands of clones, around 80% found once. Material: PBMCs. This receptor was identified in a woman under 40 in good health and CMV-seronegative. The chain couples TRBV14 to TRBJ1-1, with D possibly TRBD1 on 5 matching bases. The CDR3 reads CASSSRQTNTEAFF. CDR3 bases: TGTGCCAGCAGCTCGAGACAGACTAACACTGAAGCTTTCTTT.